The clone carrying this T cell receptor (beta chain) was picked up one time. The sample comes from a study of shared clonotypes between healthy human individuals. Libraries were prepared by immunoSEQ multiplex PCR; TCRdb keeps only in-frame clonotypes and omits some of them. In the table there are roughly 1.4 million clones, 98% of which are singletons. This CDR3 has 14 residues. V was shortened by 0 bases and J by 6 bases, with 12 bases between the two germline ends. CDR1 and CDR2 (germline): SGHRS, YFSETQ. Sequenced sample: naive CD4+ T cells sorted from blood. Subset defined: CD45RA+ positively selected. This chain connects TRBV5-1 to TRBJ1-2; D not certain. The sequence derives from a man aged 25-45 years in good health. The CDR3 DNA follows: TGCGCCAGCAGCTTGGCACCCCTCTCGGATGGCTACACCTTC. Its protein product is CASSLAPLSDGYTF. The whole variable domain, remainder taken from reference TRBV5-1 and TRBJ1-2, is KAGVTQTPRYLIKTRGQQVTLSCSPISGHRSVSWYQQTPGQGLQFLFEYFSETQRNKGNFPGRFSGRQFSNSRSEMNVSTLELGDSALYLCASSLAPLSDGYTFGSGTRLTVV.